This TCR beta chain came from a study of blood T cell repertoires in COVID-19. Turning to the study itself: Sites across the United States, Italy and Spain contributed samples from acute and convalescent COVID-19. PBMCs, B-cell-depleted T cells, or T cells provided the cDNA or gDNA that made up the material.

CDR1 is SGHRS and CDR2 is YFSETQ in the germline V gene. The trim removed 7 bases at V and 5 bases at J, leaving 4 bases unmatched. The CDR3 has 14 amino acids. Produced via immunoSEQ multiplex PCR; TCRdb's table is partial and in-frame only. The sample has roughly 140,000 clones, about nine tenths seen once. The chain links TRBV5-1 to TRBJ2-3, with 13 bases matching TRBD2. This receptor was identified in a human donor in a cohort sampled during active COVID-19. Source material: peripheral blood. This CDR3 reads CASARTSGRDTQYF. The CDR3 DNA sequence: TGCGCCAGCGCCAGGACTAGCGGGAGAGATACGCAGTATTTT.